The 20 T cell receptor beta chains reported below all come from one sample, sequenced in a study of identical twins. Each CDR3 protein gets one entry after TCRdb re-called the 5' RACE reads with MiXCR. Found here are hundreds of thousands of distinct CDR3 sequences, about 20% of them singletons; the top ten hold less than 15%. This sample was shared with a second study, whose subject was T cells expressing NK-cell markers.

Sequencing was performed on PBMCs. These receptors were obtained from a woman between 18 and 29 years old in good health.

This clonotype was recorded once. The DNA of the CDR3 is TGCGCCAGCAGCTACCTGGGACAGGGGGCGCATAGGGGTTACGAGCAGTACTTC. Translated, it gives CASSYLGQGAHRGYEQYF. This chain links TRBV5-1 with TRBJ2-7; TRBD1 matches at 12 bases. V was clipped by 3 bases and J by 4 bases; unmatched bases: 14. The CDR3 contains 18 residues. Per germline, CDR1 SGHRS and CDR2 YFSETQ.

This clonotype turned up a few times. The chain joins TRBV6-4 to TRBJ2-1; possibly TRBD1 for D (7 bases). Germline CDR1 reads MRHNA; CDR2 reads SNTAGT. Trimming pared 6 bases from V and 9 bases from J, leaving 21 bases between. The CDR3 spans 15 residues. CDR3 residues: CASSSQGQPGSEQFF. CDR3 DNA: TGTGCCAGCAGCAGCCAGGGACAGCCCGGGAGTGAGCAGTTCTTC.

This clonotype was seen a handful of times. The gene calls are TRBV4-3 and TRBJ2-1; 7 nucleotides agree with TRBD1. Germline CDR1 is LGHNA and CDR2 is YSLEER. The trim removed 4 bases at V and 8 bases at J, leaving 5 bases unmatched. The CDR3 consists of 13 residues. CDR3 sequence reads: CASSRRQGHEQFF. The CDR3 DNA sequence: TGCGCCAGCAGCCGCCGACAGGGACATGAGCAGTTCTTC.

This clonotype was detected only a few times. The rearrangement uses TRBV20-1 and TRBJ2-1; weak D call: TRBD2 (5 bases). The CDR3 runs 15 residues. Germline V gene sequence: CDR1 DFQATT, CDR2 SNEGSKA (reference sequence). V dropped 4 bases and J dropped 9 bases, with 22 bases sitting between them. The CDR3 spells CSATIPGLPRGEQFF. In DNA form, the CDR3 reads TGCAGTGCTACTATTCCGGGTCTTCCACGGGGTGAGCAGTTCTTC.

In this sample, this clonotype turned up many times. The CDR3 bases are TGTGCCAGCAGTTCAGGGGTAGGCTACACCTTC. This gives the protein CASSSGVGYTF. The chain employs TRBV12-3 or TRBV12-4 and TRBJ1-2, with D tentatively TRBD1 (6 bases). The CDR3 runs 11 residues. V was shortened by 4 bases and J by 8 bases, with 8 bases between the two germline ends.

This clonotype was observed a handful of times. The gene calls are TRBV27 and TRBJ1-5; tentative D call: TRBD1 (5 bases). Germline V lookup: CDR1 MNHEY, CDR2 SMNVEV (reference sequence). Trimming took 5 bases from V and 3 from J, leaving 17 bases between them. The CDR3 sequence is 16 residues long. The CDR3 bases are TGTGCCAGCAGTGGGGGTGAAGCAACCTTCAATCAGCCCCAGCATTTT. This translates into CASSGGEATFNQPQHF.

This clonotype was detected only once. The chain combines TRBV10-3 with TRBJ2-5, with TRBD1 identical over 10 bases. V lost 6 bases, J lost 5 bases, and 9 bases stayed unmatched. Per the germline V gene, CDR1 is ENHRY and CDR2 is SYGVKD. The CDR3 loop spans 15 amino acids. The CDR3: CAIRTGGEGTETQYF. As DNA, the CDR3 is TGTGCCATCAGGACAGGGGGCGAAGGTACCGAGACCCAGTACTTC.

A few counts support this clonotype. It is unclear where the CDR3 begins or ends on the DNA, so no DNA is shown, and the CDR3 is as TCRdb lists it. The chain recombines TRBV10-3 with TRBJ2-1; the table calls TRBD2, which could not be checked here. CDR1 ENHRY and CDR2 SYGVKD come from the germline V gene. The CDR3 is 16 residues long, counting both termini. Here the CDR3 reads CAISVSLRGRENEQFF.

The chain employs TRBV6-1 and TRBJ2-2, with D unclear. Germline CDR1 is MNHNS and CDR2 is SASEGT. V was trimmed by 6 bases and J by 6 bases, leaving 17 bases between them. The CDR3 length is 15 residues. The DNA of the CDR3 is TGTGCCAGCAGAGGAACCGCCGCCTGGTCCGGGGAGCTGTTTTTT. It specifies CASRGTAAWSGELFF.

J is TRBJ1-1 and V is TRBV11-1; D ambiguous. Germline V gives CDR1 SGHAT, CDR2 FQDESV (reference sequence). This CDR3 has 14 residues. V gave up 2 bases and J gave up 1 base, with 8 bases separating them. The CDR3 spells CASSLLEGNTEAFF. CDR3 DNA: TGTGCCAGCAGCTTACTGGAGGGGAACACTGAAGCTTTCTTT. The variable domain in full, with the rest retrieved from reference TRBV11-1 and TRBJ1-1, is EAEVAQSPRYKITEKSQAVAFWCDPISGHATLYWYRQILGQGPELLVQFQDESVVDDSQLPKDRFSAERLKGVDSTLKIQPAELGDSAMYLCASSLLEGNTEAFFGQGTRLTVV.

This clonotype showed up just a few times. V usage is TRBV12-3 or TRBV12-4 and J usage is TRBJ1-1, with 8 nucleotides matching TRBD1. CDR3 length: 14 amino acids. V gave up 4 bases and J gave up 5 bases; unmatched junction bases: 6. The CDR3: CASSSQGARTEAFF. The CDR3 coding sequence is TGTGCCAGCAGTTCTCAGGGGGCCAGGACTGAAGCTTTCTTT.

The rearrangement links TRBV4-3 to TRBJ1-4; 7 bases are shared with TRBD1. CDR3 length: 18 residues. Trimming at V came to 2 bases and at J to 3 bases, leaving 12 bases not matched to a gene. The germline V gene has CDR1 LGHNA and CDR2 YSLEER. CDR3 DNA: TGCGCCAGCAGCCAACTTGGAACAGGGGTACAAGCTAATGAAAAACTGTTTTTT. Translated: CASSQLGTGVQANEKLFF.

This rearrangement joins TRBV7-3 to TRBJ2-2; weak D call: TRBD2 (5 bases). V was clipped by 2 bases and J by 0 bases, with 10 bases between them. The germline V gene encodes CDR1 SGHTA and CDR2 FQGTGA. The CDR3 contains 16 residues. CDR3 residues: CASSLLGSANTGELFF. Written as DNA, the CDR3 is TGTGCCAGCAGCTTATTAGGTAGCGCGAACACCGGGGAGCTGTTTTTT. Using reference TRBV7-3 and TRBJ2-2 for the parts outside the CDR3, the full variable domain is GAGVSQTPSNKVTEKGKYVELRCDPISGHTALYWYRQSLGQGPEFLIYFQGTGAADDSGLPNDRFFAVRPEGSVSTLKIQRTERGDSAVYLCASSLLGSANTGELFFGEGSRLTVL.

In this sample, this clonotype turned up a few times. The rearrangement joins TRBV5-6 to TRBJ2-7; D not resolved. The CDR3 is 13 residues long. From germline, CDR1 is SGHDT and CDR2 YYEEEE. V lost 1 base and J lost 0, with 5 bases in between. This chain's CDR3 is CASSLFFSYEQYF. CDR3 in DNA: TGTGCCAGCAGCTTGTTCTTCTCCTACGAGCAGTACTTC. The variable domain in full, completed from reference TRBV5-6 and TRBJ2-7, reads DAGVTQSPTHLIKTRGQQVTLRCSPKSGHDTVSWYQQALGQGPQFIFQYYEEEERQRGNFPDRFSGHQFPNYSSELNVNALLLGDSALYLCASSLFFSYEQYFGPGTRLTVT.

This sequence joins TRBV7-9 and TRBJ2-1; 7 nucleotides agree with TRBD1. The germline V gene encodes CDR1 SEHNR and CDR2 FQNEAQ (reference sequence). V trimming: 5 bases; J trimming: 6 bases; junction bases outside the gene matches: 13. This CDR3 region has 16 residues. The CDR3 reads CASSPSPTGVGNEQFF. The CDR3 bases are TGTGCCAGCAGCCCCTCCCCTACAGGGGTGGGCAATGAGCAGTTCTTC.

This clonotype has only a few counts. This chain links TRBV30 with TRBJ1-2; unclear D gene. Germline V gene sequence: CDR1 GTSNPN, CDR2 SVGIG (reference sequence). Trimming pared 1 base from V and 4 bases from J, leaving 10 bases between. CDR3 length equals 13 residues. The CDR3 protein is CAWSGGPGYGYTF. The CDR3 DNA reads as TGTGCCTGGAGTGGAGGCCCAGGCTATGGCTACACCTTC.

This clonotype was counted at least ten times. The rearrangement uses TRBV20-1 and TRBJ2-3; D is perhaps TRBD1 (5 bases). This CDR3 region has 11 residues. Germline V gene sequence: CDR1 DFQATT, CDR2 SNEGSKA (reference sequence). Trimming cost V 7 bases and J 7 bases, with 12 bases left between them. This CDR3 reads CSVIQGNTQYF. The CDR3 DNA is TGCAGTGTTATCCAGGGAAATACGCAGTATTTT.

V is TRBV11-2 and J is TRBJ2-2, with D possibly being TRBD2 (6 bases). This CDR3 spans 16 amino acids. The germline V gene encodes CDR1 SGHAT and CDR2 FQNNGV. With 4 bases removed from V and 3 bases from J, the gap between germline ends came to 15 bases. The CDR3 reads CASSSRQTGDTGELFF. The CDR3 nucleotides are TGTGCCAGCAGCTCTAGACAAACGGGGGACACCGGGGAGCTGTTTTTT.

This clonotype has only a few counts. The CDR3 region is CSALMPGYHEQYF. CDR3 bases: TGCAGTGCTTTGATGCCTGGCTACCACGAGCAGTACTTC. The rearrangement joins TRBV20-1 to TRBJ2-7; D uncertain. The CDR3 extends over 13 amino acids. CDR1 DFQATT and CDR2 SNEGSKA come from the germline V gene (reference sequence). Trimming stripped 5 bases from V and 5 bases from J, with 16 bases between.

The chain carries TRBV27 and TRBJ2-1; D gene uncertain. Germline CDR1 MNHEY, CDR2 SMNVEV (reference sequence). Trimming removed 2 bases from V and 9 bases from J, with 11 bases in between. This CDR3 is 13 amino acids long. The CDR3 sequence: CASSLPGIPEQFF. Written as DNA, the CDR3 is TGTGCCAGCAGTTTACCAGGTATTCCTGAGCAGTTCTTC.